Below, 3 T cell receptor beta chains from the same sample are listed, as sequenced in a study of PD-1 blockade in classical Hodgkin lymphoma (dated by TCRdb to about 2020). Receptor libraries were prepared by the immunoSEQ multiplex PCR assay. TCRdb provides this immuneACCESS table in a form limited to in-frame rearrangements. Some clones are lacking; in checked studies, under half of them reflect an unresolved V gene, and why the rest are absent is not known. The sample profile shows under 80,000 clones; about 93% of them were found once. The top ten hold about 2.5% of the sample. The sample's time point label is to be understood as: newly diagnosed, previously untreated cHL patient sample. The specimen was peripheral blood mononuclear cells (PBMCs). These receptors all stem from a human donor with classical Hodgkin lymphoma.

The chain combines TRBV9 with TRBJ1-3; D gene ambiguous. The CDR3 sequence is 17 residues long. With 0 bases removed from V and 3 bases from J, the gap between germline ends came to 16 bases. Germline loops: CDR1 SGDLS, CDR2 YYNGEE. As DNA, the CDR3 is TGTGCCAGCAGCGTAGAGGCCCCCGGGGTTTATGGAAACACCATATATTTT. Amino acid sequence: CASSVEAPGVYGNTIYF.

V gene TRBV18 combines with J gene TRBJ1-2; perhaps TRBD1 as D (5 bases). Germline CDR1 and CDR2: KGHSH and LQKENI. V dropped 4 bases and J dropped 4 bases, with 10 bases sitting between them. The CDR3 runs 13 residues. Written as DNA, the CDR3 is TGTGCCAGCTCACGCGGGACTGCCTATGGCTACACCTTC. Residues: CASSRGTAYGYTF.

The CDR3 loop reads CASSLDRDAEAFF. CDR3 sequence (DNA): TGTGCCAGCAGCTTAGATCGCGACGCTGAAGCTTTCTTT. The gene calls are TRBV11-2 and TRBJ1-1; no reliable D call. The ends were cut back, 0 bases at V and 6 bases at J, with 8 bases in the middle. Per germline, CDR1 SGHAT and CDR2 FQNNGV. This CDR3 region has 13 residues. The full variable domain, rest sourced from reference TRBV11-2 and TRBJ1-1, is EAGVAQSPRYKIIEKRQSVAFWCNPISGHATLYWYQQILGQGPKLLIQFQNNGVVDDSQLPKDRFSAERLKGVDSTLKIQPAKLEDSAVYLCASSLDRDAEAFFGQGTRLTVV.